This T cell receptor beta chain was recovered during a study of shared clonotypes between healthy human individuals. Overall study results and limits: Among donors, the sharing of clonotypes was expected to be influenced by sequencing depth. In general, naive subsets displayed greater estimated richness than memory subsets did.

With regard to this clone: Its specificity is unknown.

Naive CD8 populations comprised CD45RO-negative cells positively selected for CCR7, excluding terminally differentiated effector memory CD45RA+ cells. The V end was cut by 2 bases, the J end by 9 bases, with 20 bases between. The CDR3 totals 16 residues. The germline V gene encodes CDR1 ENHRY and CDR2 SYGVKD. Replicate sorted-subset PCRs were loaded with about 0.2 ug DNA, approximately 31,000 T cell genomes. Under the authors' procedure: Filtering was not the same, since immunoSEQ gave junction-only sequences without quality scores. Sequencing used immunoSEQ multiplex PCR; TCRdb keeps in-frame clones, though not all of them. The DNA gave D and trimming, while V, J and clone size come from that table. Here the sample spans about 2.1 million clones, 93% being singletons.

This rearrangement joins TRBV10-3 to TRBJ2-1; D is unresolved. What was sequenced was naive CD8+ T cells from PBMCs. The TCR comes from a young man in good health. Some clones in this sample may be carry-over from other donors' samples. The CDR3 DNA is TGTGCCATCAGTGAGCCGAGTGTGCGGTATATTGCTGAGCAGTTCTTC. Translation gives CAISEPSVRYIAEQFF.